This passage covers 20 T cell receptor beta chains from one sample sequenced in a study of blood T cell repertoires in COVID-19. Profiled with immunoSEQ multiplex PCR; TCRdb holds only in-frame clones, not every one. Here the sample spans more than 200,000 clones, less than 90% being singletons. Material: peripheral blood. The source is a woman older than 75 with COVID-19, enrolled during active disease.

The chain couples TRBV13 to TRBJ1-2, with unresolved D. CDR1 PRHDT and CDR2 FYEKMQ come from the germline V gene (reference sequence). The CDR3 is 17 residues long. Trimming took 9 bases from V and 6 from J, leaving 29 bases between them. The CDR3 reads CASTRQNIVGGAHGYTF. Written as DNA, the CDR3 is TGTGCCAGTACCCGGCAGAATATCGTTGGAGGAGCTCATGGCTACACCTTC.

The chain links TRBV5-1 to TRBJ2-2; 10 nucleotides match TRBD1. From germline, CDR1 is SGHRS and CDR2 YFSETQ. The V segment lost 9 bases and the J segment 6 bases; nucleotides outside the gene matches: 11. This CDR3 is 15 amino acids long. As DNA, the CDR3 is TGCGCCACCTCGCCAGGACAGGGGGGGGCCGGGGAGCTGTTTTTT. Translated, it gives CATSPGQGGAGELFF.

The chain links TRBV7-8 to TRBJ2-1; a weak D match, TRBD2 (6 bases). In germline, CDR1 is SGHVS, CDR2 FQNEAQ. This CDR3 comprises 16 residues. Trimming left V 5 bases short and J 6 bases short, with 20 bases between. The DNA of the CDR3 is TGTGCCAGCAGCGAACTAGACGCGGGGTTTGGCAATGAGCAGTTCTTC. Translated: CASSELDAGFGNEQFF. The full variable domain, rest sourced from reference TRBV7-8 and TRBJ2-1, is GAGVSQSPRYKVAKRGQDVALRCDPISGHVSLFWYQQALGQGPEFLTYFQNEAQLDKSGLPSDRFFAERPEGSVSTLKIQRTQQEDSAVYLCASSELDAGFGNEQFFGPGTRLTVL.

In its sample, this clone was seen a few times. CDR3 coding DNA: TGTGCCACCAGCGAACAGGGGAATAATTCACCCCTCCACTTT. It codes for CATSEQGNNSPLHF. V is TRBV15 and J is TRBJ1-6, with TRBD1 identical over 7 bases. The germline V gene encodes CDR1 LNHNV and CDR2 YYDKDF (reference sequence). Trimming cost V 5 bases and J 5 bases; bases outside gene matches: 3. The CDR3 runs to 14 residues. Supplemented by reference TRBV15 and TRBJ1-6, the full variable domain reads DAMVIQNPRYQVTQFGKPVTLSCSQTLNHNVMYWYQQKSSQAPKLLFHYYDKDFNNEADTPDNFQSRRPNTSFCFLDIRSPGLGDTAMYLCATSEQGNNSPLHFGNGTRLTVT.

The chain recombines TRBV4-3 with TRBJ2-7, with 7 bases identical to TRBD2. Germline trimming cut 1 base from V and 3 bases from J; bases unmatched to any gene: 3. CDR3 length: 14 amino acids. Germline assignment: CDR1 LGHNA and CDR2 YSLEER. This CDR3 reads CASSQGTSVYEQYF. The CDR3 nucleotides are TGCGCCAGCAGCCAAGGGACTAGTGTCTACGAGCAGTACTTC.

The rearrangement links TRBV3-1 (or the pseudogene TRBV3-2) to TRBJ2-3; maybe TRBD2 (5 bases). The V and J ends lost 0 bases and 9 bases respectively, with 10 bases between them. Germline lookup yields CDR1 LGHDT and CDR2 YNNKEL (reference sequence). This CDR3 is 13 amino acids long. CDR3 DNA: TGTGCCAGCAGCCAAGATTCGGGGTACACGCAGTATTTT. This sequence encodes CASSQDSGYTQYF.

This clone was seen just once. This chain uses TRBV7-6 with TRBJ2-1; 9 positions agree with TRBD2. Germline values: CDR1 SGHVS, CDR2 FNYEAQ. CDR3 length: 17 amino acids. The ends lost 5 bases at V and 5 bases at J; junction bases unmatched: 13. CDR3 bases: TGTGCCAGCAGCAAAAGGCCGGGACTAGCTCTTAACAATGAGCAGTTCTTC. Translated: CASSKRPGLALNNEQFF.

The chain is built from TRBV11-3 and TRBJ2-5; 9 positions agree with TRBD1. The CDR3 length is 16 residues. The germline gives CDR1 SGHNT, CDR2 YENEEA. J gave up 2 bases and V 5 bases, and 9 bases lay outside the gene matches. DNA for the CDR3: TGTGCCAGCAGCCAGGGGATGACAGGGGGACAAGAGACCCAGTACTTC. It yields the protein CASSQGMTGGQETQYF.

The genes are TRBV7-9 and TRBJ2-7; no reliable D call. CDR1 and CDR2 (germline): SEHNR, FQNEAQ (reference sequence). Trimming cost V 5 bases and J 5 bases, with 19 bases left between them. The CDR3 extends over 15 amino acids. Here the CDR3 reads CASSRQVSGSNEQYF. The CDR3 DNA reads as TGTGCCAGCAGCCGACAAGTGTCCGGTTCTAACGAGCAGTACTTC.

V usage is TRBV5-1 and J usage is TRBJ2-1; TRBD1 agrees at 10 bases. The V gene's germline CDR1 is SGHRS and CDR2 YFSETQ. V was clipped by 4 bases and J by 2 bases; unmatched bases: 3. The CDR3 sequence is 15 residues long. DNA of the CDR3: TGCGCCAGCAGCCCCGGGACAGGGGCCTACAATGAGCAGTTCTTC. This translates into CASSPGTGAYNEQFF.

V and J are TRBV19 and TRBJ2-5; the D gene is possibly TRBD1 (5 bases). The V end lost 1 base, the J end lost 5 bases, and 11 bases lay between the germline ends. Germline V gene data show CDR1 as LNHDA and CDR2 as SQIVND (reference sequence). The CDR3 spans 14 residues. This CDR3 reads CASSIVAGMETQYF. CDR3 nucleotide sequence: TGTGCCAGTAGTATAGTGGCAGGGATGGAGACCCAGTACTTC.

V is TRBV10-2 and J is TRBJ1-5; 9 positions match TRBD1. Germline V gene lookup returns CDR1 WSHSY and CDR2 SAAADI. Unmatched junction bases numbered 12, after V lost 9 bases and J lost 6 bases. This CDR3 has 15 residues. CDR3 sequence: CASQTGTGKLQPQHF. CDR3 in DNA: TGCGCCAGTCAAACCGGGACAGGGAAGCTTCAGCCCCAGCATTTT.

The chain links TRBV19 to TRBJ2-1, with TRBD2 identical over 9 bases. CDR3 size: 19 residues. From germline, CDR1 is LNHDA and CDR2 SQIVND (reference sequence). J lost 6 bases, V lost 5 bases, and 20 bases had no gene match. The CDR3 nucleotides read TGTGCCAGTAGTCCAAGGTTATTGGGGAGCGGGGGGACGGCCAATGAGCAGTTCTTC. It is translated as CASSPRLLGSGGTANEQFF.

The J gene is TRBJ1-1, the V gene TRBV2; 9 nucleotides line up with TRBD1. The CDR3 is 13 residues long. CDR1 is SNHLY and CDR2 is FYNNEI in the germline V gene. Germline trimming cut 5 bases from V and 8 bases from J; bases unmatched to any gene: 6. The CDR3 protein is CASSRLGQGEAFF. The CDR3, as DNA: TGTGCCAGCAGTCGATTAGGACAGGGGGAAGCTTTCTTT.

This clone is a singleton in its sample. The chain links TRBV29-1 to TRBJ2-1; D remains ambiguous. V dropped 1 base and J dropped 0 bases, with 16 bases sitting between them. CDR1 is SQVTM and CDR2 is ANQGSEA in the germline V gene. The CDR3 length is 17 residues. CDR3 nucleotides: TGCAGCGTTGAAGCCGGAGACGGTGTTCTCTCCTACAATGAGCAGTTCTTC. This translates into CSVEAGDGVLSYNEQFF.

The chain is built from TRBV12-3 or TRBV12-4 and TRBJ1-4; a possible D gene is TRBD1 (5 bases). CDR3 size: 12 residues. Between the trimmed V and J ends, which lost 3 bases and 7 bases, there was a span of 6 bases. CDR3 region: CASSFGGEKLFF. In nucleotides, the CDR3 is TGTGCCAGCAGTTTCGGGGGTGAAAAACTGTTTTTT.

This clone was observed a few times. This chain connects TRBV28 to TRBJ2-7; D gene ambiguous. Germline V gene data show CDR1 as MDHEN and CDR2 as SYDVKM. The V and J ends lost 6 bases and 2 bases respectively, with 5 bases between them. The CDR3 consists of 11 residues. DNA of the CDR3: TGTGCCAGCAGCTCTCCCTACGAGCAGTACTTC. It is translated as CASSSPYEQYF.

CDR3 protein: CASSLLAGGELFF. DNA of the CDR3: TGTGCCAGCAGCTTACTAGCAGGCGGGGAGCTGTTTTTT. The V gene is TRBV7-2, the J gene TRBJ2-2; a weak D match, TRBD2 (5 bases). The CDR3 is made up of 13 amino acids. Germline assignment: CDR1 SGHTA and CDR2 FQGNSA. The V end lost 2 bases, the J end lost 7 bases, and 8 bases lay between the germline ends.

The chain carries TRBV15 and TRBJ1-2; TRBD1 matches at 7 bases. The CDR3 loop spans 15 amino acids. Germline CDR1 is LNHNV and CDR2 is YYDKDF (reference sequence). V lost 3 bases, J lost 5 bases, and 9 bases stayed unmatched. CDR3 loop: CATSRIDRDSYGYTF. As DNA, the CDR3 is TGTGCCACCAGCAGGATCGACCGGGACAGTTATGGCTACACCTTC.

V gene TRBV11-3 combines with J gene TRBJ1-3; unclear D gene. The ends were cut back, 6 bases at V and 0 bases at J, with 15 bases in the middle. The CDR3 spans 16 residues. CDR1 SGHNT and CDR2 YENEEA come from the germline V gene. The CDR3 loop is CASRSQRAASGNTIYF. CDR3 sequence (DNA): TGTGCCAGCAGGAGTCAAAGAGCCGCCTCTGGAAACACCATATATTTT.